What follows is one T cell receptor (beta chain) and its context. Its specificity is not known. With a far larger clone one base away, a read error is the likely cause. CDR3-region Arm-PCR and iRepertoire HTBI primers produced the TCR beta libraries. TCRdb reanalysed the multiplex PCR reads using MiXCR and keeps one entry per CDR3 protein. The data show 540,000 or so distinct CDR3 sequences, roughly 13% seen once. Per the germline V gene, CDR1 is SNHLY and CDR2 is FYNNEI. This CDR3 region has 12 residues. The data derive from a study of regulatory T cells in long-lasting Graves disease. Notes on the study in general: There were preferences for TRBV28, TRBJ1-2 and TRBJ2-5 in persistent disease.

Time point here: newly diagnosed GD, antithyroid drugs for less than 3 months. From RNA extracted from PBMCs, the TCR library was made. The same data also contributed to another study, on T cells in Graves' hyperthyroidism and ophthalmopathy. That source notes: A first-round RT-PCR of the TCR CDR3 used the HTBI primer set.

The source material was peripheral blood mononuclear cells (PBMCs), sampled at new diagnosis, from a patient treated with antithyroid drugs. This TCR was sampled from a man aged 30 to 45 with Graves disease. The chain carries TRBV2 and TRBJ2-3; possibly TRBD2 for D (6 bases). The CDR3 DNA reads as TGTGCCAGCAGTGGCGGGAAGGATGAGCAGTCCTTC. It is translated as CASSGGKDEQSF.